The rows below give T cell receptor beta chains drawn from one sample of a study of T cells in Graves' hyperthyroidism and ophthalmopathy. TCRdb re-analysed the multiplex PCR reads in MiXCR, keeping a single row per CDR3 protein. This sample has approximately 400,000 distinct CDR3 sequences, with about a sixth found just once. The sample consisted of blood. Receptors originate from a woman aged 18-29 years with Graves' hyperthyroidism. Each CDR3 is given with its conserved first and last residue. Each record gives: CDR3 length, V gene, D gene, J gene, clone size, CDR3 DNA, CDR3 protein. D genes are given only for firm matches. Size is stated for part of the rows, as once, few or many counts, or as a class when the clone is expanded.

length: 16; V: TRBV6-1; D: -; J: TRBJ2-2; size: -; DNA: TGTGCCAGCAACTCCGGGCAGCTAATGCGCACCGGGGAGCTGTTTTTT; CDR3: CASNSGQLMRTGELFF
length: 16; V: TRBV7-9; D: -; J: TRBJ1-6; size: -; DNA: TGTGCCAGCAGCTCCACTGACAGAAATTATAATTCACCCCTCCACTTT; CDR3: CASSSTDRNYNSPLHF
length: 17; V: TRBV19; D: TRBD2; J: TRBJ2-5; size: -; DNA: TGTGCCAGTAGGAGGGGGGATGGGACTAGCGAACAAGAGACCCAGTACTTC; CDR3: CASRRGDGTSEQETQYF
length: 14; V: TRBV12-3/TRBV12-4; D: -; J: TRBJ1-1; size: many; DNA: TGTGCCAGCAGTTTAGCGCCTAACAACGCTGAAGCTTTCTTT; CDR3: CASSLAPNNAEAFF
length: 14; V: TRBV5-8; D: TRBD1; J: TRBJ1-2; size: many; DNA: TGTGCCAGCAGCTTGGGACAGGGGGATAATGGCTACACCTTC; CDR3: CASSLGQGDNGYTF
length: 15; V: TRBV15; D: TRBD1; J: TRBJ2-1; size: few; DNA: TGTGCCACCAGGCAAACGGACAGGGGGTACAATGAGCAGTTCTTC; CDR3: CATRQTDRGYNEQFF
length: 14; V: TRBV6-2/TRBV6-3; D: -; J: TRBJ2-2; size: -; DNA: TGTGCCAGCAGTTACGTTGTGAGAACCGGGGAGCTGTTTTTT; CDR3: CASSYVVRTGELFF
length: 15; V: TRBV20-1; D: TRBD1; J: TRBJ1-1; size: -; DNA: TGCAGTGCTAGGGGCGGAATGACAGGGCAAACTGAAGCTTTCTTT; CDR3: CSARGGMTGQTEAFF
length: 14; V: TRBV2; D: -; J: TRBJ1-1; size: many; DNA: TGTGCCAGCAGTTCCAGGACGAGAAACACTGAAGCTTTCTTT; CDR3: CASSSRTRNTEAFF
length: 17; V: TRBV7-9; D: TRBD1; J: TRBJ2-5; size: many; DNA: TGTGCCAGCAGCTACTTCGGACAGGGGGTTGGAGGAGAGACCCAGTACTTC; CDR3: CASSYFGQGVGGETQYF
length: 14; V: TRBV12-3/TRBV12-4; D: TRBD2; J: TRBJ2-4; size: few; DNA: TGTGCCAGCAGTTTGACCGGGACTAGAACCGGTCAGTACTTC; CDR3: CASSLTGTRTGQYF
length: 13; V: TRBV5-1; D: -; J: TRBJ1-5; size: few; DNA: TGCGCCAGCAGGGATGATAGCAATCAGCCCCAGCATTTT; CDR3: CASRDDSNQPQHF
length: 16; V: TRBV3-1; D: TRBD1; J: TRBJ1-5; size: many; DNA: TGTGCCAGCAGCCAAGGAAGGGACAGCGGGGTTCAGCCCCAGCATTTT; CDR3: CASSQGRDSGVQPQHF
length: 13; V: TRBV6-5; D: -; J: TRBJ1-4; size: few; DNA: TGTGCCAGCAGTTACGGATGGGGTGAAAAACTGTTTTTT; CDR3: CASSYGWGEKLFF
length: 15; V: TRBV4-1; D: -; J: TRBJ1-5; size: few; DNA: TGCGCCAGCAGCCCGCGGGATTATAGCAATCAGCCCCAGCATTTT; CDR3: CASSPRDYSNQPQHF
length: 12; V: TRBV6-9; D: -; J: TRBJ2-3; size: -; DNA: TGTGCCAGCAGTTACGGGTCGGATACGCAGTATTTT; CDR3: CASSYGSDTQYF
length: 15; V: TRBV5-1; D: TRBD1; J: TRBJ2-1; size: many; DNA: TGCGCCAGCAGCTTGGTGCAGGGGGCGCAGAATGAGCAGTTCTTC; CDR3: CASSLVQGAQNEQFF
length: 14; V: TRBV6-2/TRBV6-3; D: -; J: TRBJ1-6; size: many; DNA: TGTGCCAGCAGTTCCTCGACAGCGAATTCACCCCTCCACTTT; CDR3: CASSSSTANSPLHF
length: 15; V: TRBV15; D: -; J: TRBJ2-3; size: many; DNA: TGTGCCACCAGCAGAGATGGTCTGAGCACAGATACGCAGTATTTT; CDR3: CATSRDGLSTDTQYF
length: 14; V: TRBV10-1; D: -; J: TRBJ1-5; size: many; DNA: TGCGCCAGCAGTGAGGCCGGGGAAAATCAGCCCCAGCATTTT; CDR3: CASSEAGENQPQHF
length: 14; V: TRBV27; D: -; J: TRBJ2-3; size: -; DNA: TGTGCCACCAACAGCCCGTCGCGCACAGATACGCAGTATTTT; CDR3: CATNSPSRTDTQYF
length: 14; V: TRBV2; D: TRBD1; J: TRBJ1-1; size: many; DNA: TGTGCCAGCAGTGGGGGACAGTGGGTCGGTGAAGCTTTCTTT; CDR3: CASSGGQWVGEAFF
length: 13; V: TRBV28; D: -; J: TRBJ1-1; size: many; DNA: TGTGCCAGCAGTTTAACAGGAATAAGTGAAGCTTTCTTT; CDR3: CASSLTGISEAFF
length: 16; V: TRBV28; D: -; J: TRBJ2-7; size: many; DNA: TGTGCCAGCAGTTCGCTAACTAAATCTTGGGACTACGAGCAGTACTTC; CDR3: CASSSLTKSWDYEQYF
length: 12; V: TRBV9; D: -; J: TRBJ1-6; size: many; DNA: TGTGCCAGCAGCGTAGGAAGGTCACCCCTCCACTTT; CDR3: CASSVGRSPLHF
length: 13; V: TRBV2; D: -; J: TRBJ1-6; size: few; DNA: TGTGCCAGTCCAGGGGACGCCAATTCACCCCTCCACTTT; CDR3: CASPGDANSPLHF
length: 14; V: TRBV6-1; D: -; J: TRBJ1-5; size: many; DNA: TGTGCCAGCAGTCTACGACAGAGCAATCAGCCCCAGCATTTT; CDR3: CASSLRQSNQPQHF
length: 14; V: TRBV3-1; D: -; J: TRBJ1-5; size: few; DNA: TGTGCCAGCAGCCAAAAGTCGGGGGGAATGCCCCAGCATTTT; CDR3: CASSQKSGGMPQHF
length: 14; V: TRBV10-2; D: -; J: TRBJ2-2; size: many; DNA: TGCGCCAGCAGTGAGGTGACATCCACCGGGGAGCTGTTTTTT; CDR3: CASSEVTSTGELFF
length: 16; V: TRBV19; D: TRBD1; J: TRBJ2-1; size: few; DNA: TGTGCCAGTAGTAAGGGGACAGTACAGTCCTACAATGAGCAGTTCTTC; CDR3: CASSKGTVQSYNEQFF
length: 13; V: TRBV20-1; D: -; J: TRBJ2-7; size: -; DNA: TGCAGTGCTACGGGGGACTCGGGCTACGAGCAGTACTTC; CDR3: CSATGDSGYEQYF
length: 13; V: TRBV6-1; D: -; J: TRBJ2-7; size: -; DNA: TGTGCCAGCAGTCGCCCCTCCCCTTACGAGCAGTACTTC; CDR3: CASSRPSPYEQYF
length: 10; V: TRBV29-1; D: -; J: TRBJ1-2; size: -; DNA: TGCAGCGTTGGACAGGATGGCTACACCTTC; CDR3: CSVGQDGYTF
length: 14; V: TRBV20-1; D: TRBD2; J: TRBJ2-1; size: many; DNA: TGCAGTGCTAGGTGGGGGGGGGACTACAATGAGCAGTTCTTC; CDR3: CSARWGGDYNEQFF
length: 14; V: TRBV29-1; D: -; J: TRBJ2-3; size: many; DNA: TGCAGCGTTGTAGAGTTTCGTGGCACAGATACGCAGTATTTT; CDR3: CSVVEFRGTDTQYF
length: 11; V: TRBV20-1; D: -; J: TRBJ2-1; size: many; DNA: TGCAGTGCGAGAGGGACTGGTGAGCAGTTCTTC; CDR3: CSARGTGEQFF
length: 14; V: TRBV27; D: -; J: TRBJ1-5; size: many; DNA: TGTGCCAGCAGTTTGGGTTGGACGTATCAGCCCCAGCATTTT; CDR3: CASSLGWTYQPQHF
length: 14; V: TRBV18; D: TRBD1; J: TRBJ1-6; size: many; DNA: TGTGCCAGCTCAGATACAGGGGATAATTCACCCCTCCACTTT; CDR3: CASSDTGDNSPLHF
length: 13; V: TRBV20-1; D: TRBD1; J: TRBJ2-7; size: many; DNA: TGCAGTGCTCGAACAGGGGCCTCCTACGAGCAGTACTTC; CDR3: CSARTGASYEQYF
length: 14; V: TRBV20-1; D: TRBD1; J: TRBJ1-4; size: many; DNA: TGCAGTGCTGCTAGGGACAGGGGTGGAGAAAAACTGTTTTTT; CDR3: CSAARDRGGEKLFF
length: 12; V: TRBV20-1; D: -; J: TRBJ1-5; size: many; DNA: TGCAGTGCTAGAGATTACCGGCAGCCCCAGCATTTT; CDR3: CSARDYRQPQHF
length: 14; V: TRBV5-1; D: -; J: TRBJ1-1; size: many; DNA: TGCGCCAGCAGCGCAGGGATTCTGAACACTGAAGCTTTCTTT; CDR3: CASSAGILNTEAFF
length: 12; V: TRBV28; D: -; J: TRBJ1-6; size: many; DNA: TGTGCCAGCAGTTTCTCGTCGGAACCCCTCCACTTT; CDR3: CASSFSSEPLHF
length: 13; V: TRBV27; D: TRBD1; J: TRBJ1-2; size: -; DNA: TGTGCCAGCAGTGACACAGGGGTTTACGGCTACACCTTC; CDR3: CASSDTGVYGYTF
length: 13; V: TRBV29-1; D: -; J: TRBJ2-2; size: few; DNA: TGCAGCGTTGGAGGGTGGGTCACCGGGGAGCTGTTTTTT; CDR3: CSVGGWVTGELFF
length: 14; V: TRBV20-1; D: TRBD2; J: TRBJ2-3; size: few; DNA: TGCAGTGCTGAATTAGCGGGGGGCGCAGATACGCAGTATTTT; CDR3: CSAELAGGADTQYF
length: 12; V: TRBV3-1; D: -; J: TRBJ2-5; size: many; DNA: TGTGCCAGCAGCCAAGATGATGAGACCCAGTACTTC; CDR3: CASSQDDETQYF
length: 13; V: TRBV7-8; D: TRBD1; J: TRBJ2-1; size: -; DNA: TGTGCCAGCAGCTCGAACAGGGGAAGAGAGCAGTTCTTC; CDR3: CASSSNRGREQFF
length: 15; V: TRBV6-6; D: -; J: TRBJ1-3; size: -; DNA: TGTGCCAGCAGTTACGGACAGACCTCTGGAAACACCATATATTTT; CDR3: CASSYGQTSGNTIYF
length: 16; V: TRBV3-1; D: -; J: TRBJ2-7; size: many; DNA: TGTGCCAGCAGCCAAGATTGGGGGGAAGCCAGCAAGGAGCAGTACTTC; CDR3: CASSQDWGEASKEQYF